The clone carrying this TCR beta chain was counted a few times. Its antigen is still unknown. Extracted RNA was reverse transcribed, and the resulting cDNA served as sequencing template. The assay was immunoSEQ multiplex PCR, and TCRdb's table has in-frame clones only and misses some. The sample consists of 80,000 to 100,000 clones, roughly 42% of them appearing once. Lesional scalp punch biopsies and peripheral blood came from alopecia areata patients. The data were obtained in a study of CD8+ T cells in alopecia areata. For the study at large: Treated patients swallowed 5 to 10 mg of oral tofacitinib twice daily.

Study-wide findings and caveats: Possibly because of HLA-related factors, TCR sharing was less clear across patients than in mice.

Sequencing was performed on CD4+ T cells sorted from blood. The TCR sequence derives from a human donor with alopecia areata.

CDR3 protein: CASSPGDRGYEQYF. CDR3 DNA: TGTGCCAGCTCACCGGGGGACAGGGGTTACGAGCAGTACTTC. The J gene is TRBJ2-7, the V gene TRBV18; 10 nucleotides match TRBD1. Trimming at V came to 3 bases and at J to 4 bases, leaving 3 bases not matched to a gene. The CDR3 has 14 amino acids. CDR1 and CDR2 from the germline V gene are KGHSH and LQKENI.